This TCR beta chain was recorded in a study of cytomegalovirus exposure and HLA in healthy donors. Whole-study findings and limits: A cluster of highly shared sequence variants was likely a sequencing artifact. Other equally common chains were less clonally expanded than HLA-associated TCR beta chains, a later analysis showed. 87-base-pair reads could not separate some V segments, including TRBV6-2 and TRBV6-3. HLA alleles showed associations with 15,000 to 20,000 TCR beta sequences in a later analysis, at a 0.05 false discovery rate.

In this sample, this clone turned up a few times. The target antigen is unknown. Germline CDR1 is MNHNS and CDR2 is SASEGT. V dropped 4 bases and J dropped 7; count of bases not matched to a gene: 12. This CDR3 has 16 amino acids. The study ran its PCR with 60 Vbeta and 13 Jbeta primers. Data came from immunoSEQ multiplex PCR; TCRdb stores just in-frame clones and leaves some out. Among about 120,000 clones listed, around 84% were seen once. The V gene is TRBV6-1, the J gene TRBJ1-2, with TRBD1 identical over 10 bases. The material sequenced was PBMCs. This TCR was recovered from a woman aged 25 to 39 in good health and CMV-seropositive. CDR3 loop: CASSVIVGQGQRGYTF. CDR3 in DNA: TGTGCCAGCAGTGTCATAGTGGGACAGGGGCAACGTGGCTACACCTTC.